These T cell receptor beta chains were read from a single sample in a study of CD4 T cells in relation to SARS-CoV-2 and coronaviruses. For these receptors, no antigen is known. Assay used: immunoSEQ multiplex PCR; TCRdb lists only in-frame clones, some missing. The sample contains 20,000 to 25,000 clones, less than 75% of which appear only once. The sequencing input was CD4+ T cells from PBMCs, cultured in vitro. The receptors were sampled from a human donor in good health. CDR3s include the opening cysteine and the closing phenylalanine or tryptophan. A D gene is named only where the DNA matches it firmly. Not all rows give a size; the values are once, few, many and, for expanded clones, a class.

D: NA
V: TRBV27
J: TRBJ2-2
size: NA
CDR3: CASRPGWGAGELFF
DNA: TGTGCCAGCAGGCCTGGGTGGGGGGCCGGGGAGCTGTTTTTT

D: NA
V: TRBV3-1/TRBV3-2
J: TRBJ2-7
size: NA
CDR3: CASSTQGQFSYEQYF
DNA: TGTGCCAGCAGCACACAAGGACAGTTCTCCTACGAGCAGTACTTC

D: TRBD1
V: TRBV6-5
J: TRBJ2-1
size: once
CDR3: CATTTGTGNTNEQFF
DNA: TGTGCCACTACGACCGGGACAGGAAATACCAATGAGCAGTTCTTC

D: TRBD2
V: TRBV5-1
J: TRBJ2-7
size: few
CDR3: CASSFETSGSYEQYF
DNA: TGCGCCAGCAGTTTCGAGACTAGCGGATCCTACGAGCAGTACTTC

D: NA
V: TRBV7-9
J: TRBJ1-2
size: NA
CDR3: CASSLDRAFGYGYTF
DNA: TGTGCCAGCAGCTTAGACAGGGCTTTTGGCTATGGCTACACCTTC

D: TRBD2
V: TRBV7-2
J: TRBJ2-7
size: once
CDR3: CASSLGLAEYEQYF
DNA: TGTGCCAGCAGCCTCGGACTAGCGGAATACGAGCAGTACTTC

D: NA
V: TRBV29-1
J: TRBJ1-1
size: NA
CDR3: CSVAKGTLAEAFF
DNA: TGCAGCGTTGCCAAAGGGACCCTCGCTGAAGCTTTCTTT

D: TRBD1
V: TRBV5-1
J: TRBJ1-6
size: NA
CDR3: CASSLGGTGVSPLHF
DNA: TGCGCCAGCAGCTTGGGAGGGACAGGGGTTTCACCCCTCCACTTT

D: NA
V: TRBV30
J: TRBJ1-2
size: NA
CDR3: CAWSVTPPGGYTF
DNA: TGTGCCTGGAGTGTCACCCCCCCCGGTGGCTACACCTTC

D: NA
V: TRBV5-4
J: TRBJ2-1
size: NA
CDR3: CASSLDWPKTQQFF
DNA: TGTGCCAGCAGTTTGGACTGGCCCAAAACCCAGCAGTTCTTC

D: TRBD1
V: TRBV2
J: TRBJ2-7
size: few
CDR3: CASRRDSPDEQYF
DNA: TGTGCCAGCAGGAGGGACAGCCCCGACGAGCAGTACTTC

D: TRBD1
V: TRBV5-1
J: TRBJ2-4
size: once
CDR3: CASSSQTGENIQYF
DNA: TGCGCCAGCAGCTCGCAGACAGGGGAAAACATTCAGTACTTC

D: TRBD2
V: TRBV24-1
J: TRBJ2-5
size: NA
CDR3: CATSATPGTSGPHIQETQYF
DNA: TGTGCCACCAGTGCTACCCCCGGGACTAGCGGGCCTCATATACAAGAGACCCAGTACTTC

D: TRBD2
V: TRBV7-9
J: TRBJ2-5
size: NA
CDR3: CASSLTSAEYF
DNA: TGTGCCAGCAGCTTGACTAGCGCCGAGTACTTC

D: NA
V: TRBV2
J: TRBJ1-2
size: NA
CDR3: CASSERNYGYTF
DNA: TGTGCCAGCAGTGAAAGGAACTATGGCTACACCTTC

D: NA
V: TRBV19
J: TRBJ1-5
size: NA
CDR3: CATTGSLNRPQHF
DNA: TGTGCCACCACCGGGTCCTTGAACCGGCCCCAGCATTTT

D: NA
V: TRBV5-4
J: TRBJ2-1
size: NA
CDR3: CASSLVGSRYNEQFF
DNA: TGTGCCAGCAGCTTGGTAGGGAGTAGGTACAATGAGCAGTTCTTC

D: TRBD2
V: TRBV18
J: TRBJ2-7
size: NA
CDR3: CASSPRGGSYEQYF
DNA: TGTGCCAGCTCACCACGGGGGGGCTCCTACGAGCAGTACTTC

D: NA
V: TRBV7-2
J: TRBJ2-3
size: NA
CDR3: CASSPIPTDTQYF
DNA: TGTGCCAGCAGCCCGATTCCCACAGATACGCAGTATTTT

D: NA
V: TRBV7-2
J: TRBJ1-1
size: NA
CDR3: CASSLVWGSTEAFF
DNA: TGTGCCAGCAGCTTAGTTTGGGGATCCACTGAAGCTTTCTTT

D: TRBD1
V: TRBV6-5
J: TRBJ2-1
size: NA
CDR3: CASGRGNYNEQFF
DNA: TGTGCCAGCGGCAGGGGGAACTACAATGAGCAGTTCTTC

D: TRBD1
V: TRBV7-9
J: TRBJ1-2
size: few
CDR3: CASSSQDREYGYTF
DNA: TGTGCCAGCAGCTCCCAAGACAGGGAGTATGGCTACACCTTC

D: NA
V: TRBV6-2/TRBV6-3
J: TRBJ2-5
size: NA
CDR3: CASSSPPQETQYF
DNA: TGTGCCAGCAGTTCCCCTCCCCAAGAGACCCAGTACTTC

D: TRBD2
V: TRBV7-3
J: TRBJ2-1
size: NA
CDR3: CASSLGLADLNEQFF
DNA: TGTGCCAGCAGCTTAGGGCTAGCGGACCTTAATGAGCAGTTCTTC

D: NA
V: TRBV19
J: TRBJ1-1
size: NA
CDR3: CASTTQMKAFF
DNA: TGTGCCAGCACAACACAGATGAAAGCTTTCTTT

D: TRBD1
V: TRBV20-1
J: TRBJ2-5
size: NA
CDR3: CSGQGQETQYF
DNA: TGCAGTGGACAGGGCCAAGAGACCCAGTACTTC

D: TRBD2
V: TRBV3-1/TRBV3-2
J: TRBJ2-1
size: NA
CDR3: CASSQDTSGAYNEQFF
DNA: TGTGCCAGCAGCCAAGATACTAGCGGGGCCTACAATGAGCAGTTCTTC

D: NA
V: TRBV10-3
J: TRBJ1-4
size: NA
CDR3: CAIRDSTNEKLFF
DNA: TGTGCCATCAGGGACAGCACTAATGAAAAACTGTTTTTT

D: TRBD2
V: TRBV19
J: TRBJ2-1
size: NA
CDR3: CASSWTSGSTGEQFF
DNA: TGTGCCAGCTCATGGACTAGCGGGAGCACGGGGGAGCAGTTCTTC

D: NA
V: TRBV19
J: TRBJ2-2
size: few
CDR3: CASTLWAAGKGGELFF
DNA: TGTGCCAGTACTCTATGGGCAGCAGGGAAGGGCGGGGAGCTGTTTTTT

D: TRBD1
V: TRBV7-2
J: TRBJ1-2
size: NA
CDR3: CASSITGGSGYTF
DNA: TGTGCCAGCAGCATAACAGGGGGGTCAGGCTACACCTTC

D: TRBD2
V: TRBV9
J: TRBJ2-3
size: NA
CDR3: CASSVASGSGTDTQYF
DNA: TGTGCCAGCAGCGTAGCTAGCGGGAGTGGAACAGATACGCAGTATTTT

D: NA
V: TRBV5-4
J: TRBJ2-2
size: few
CDR3: CASSSRFAGVTGELFF
DNA: TGTGCCAGCAGCTCTCGGTTCGCAGGTGTCACCGGGGAGCTGTTTTTT

D: TRBD2
V: TRBV11-2
J: TRBJ2-5
size: NA
CDR3: CASSRWVAGLQETQYF
DNA: TGTGCCAGCAGCCGGTGGGTAGCGGGCCTACAAGAGACCCAGTACTTC

D: NA
V: TRBV7-9
J: TRBJ2-1
size: NA
CDR3: CASTFLGEQFF
DNA: TGTGCCAGCACCTTCCTCGGGGAGCAGTTCTTC

D: TRBD1
V: TRBV2
J: TRBJ1-4
size: NA
CDR3: CASSQGEANEKLFF
DNA: TGTGCCAGCAGCCAGGGGGAGGCTAATGAAAAACTGTTTTTT

D: NA
V: TRBV5-1
J: TRBJ2-5
size: NA
CDR3: CASSNGGLRETQYF
DNA: TGCGCCAGCAGCAATGGGGGGCTTCGGGAGACCCAGTACTTC

D: NA
V: TRBV2
J: TRBJ2-2
size: NA
CDR3: CASSDDTGELFF
DNA: TGTGCCAGCAGTGATGACACCGGGGAGCTGTTTTTT

D: TRBD2
V: TRBV19
J: TRBJ2-1
size: few
CDR3: CASSSQGGGATNEQFF
DNA: TGTGCCAGTAGTTCCCAGGGCGGGGGGGCAACGAATGAGCAGTTCTTC

D: TRBD1
V: TRBV6-5
J: TRBJ1-2
size: NA
CDR3: CASGGQGPRYGYTF
DNA: TGTGCCAGCGGGGGACAGGGCCCCCGCTATGGCTACACCTTC

D: TRBD1
V: TRBV19
J: TRBJ1-5
size: NA
CDR3: CASSIDRGHFNQPQHF
DNA: TGTGCCAGTAGTATAGATAGGGGGCACTTCAATCAGCCCCAGCATTTT

D: TRBD1
V: TRBV12-3/TRBV12-4
J: TRBJ2-3
size: NA
CDR3: CASNRGSTDTQYF
DNA: TGTGCCAGCAACAGGGGAAGCACAGATACGCAGTATTTT

D: NA
V: TRBV19
J: TRBJ1-5
size: NA
CDR3: CASSIVLGGGNQPQHF
DNA: TGTGCCAGTAGTATAGTTCTGGGGGGAGGCAATCAGCCCCAGCATTTT

D: TRBD2
V: TRBV14
J: TRBJ2-4
size: NA
CDR3: CASSQDRPGGQNIQYF
DNA: TGTGCCAGCAGCCAAGATCGCCCGGGAGGTCAAAACATTCAGTACTTC

D: NA
V: TRBV7-2
J: TRBJ1-6
size: few
CDR3: CASSLVAGAEMTSPLHF
DNA: TGTGCCAGCAGCTTAGTGGCGGGCGCGGAAATGACTTCACCCCTCCACTTT

D: NA
V: TRBV6-1
J: TRBJ2-5
size: NA
CDR3: CASSEAFARDETQYF
DNA: TGTGCCAGCAGTGAGGCTTTCGCCCGGGACGAGACCCAGTACTTC

D: NA
V: TRBV11-2
J: TRBJ1-1
size: NA
CDR3: CASSLVRTEAFF
DNA: TGTGCCAGCAGCTTAGTACGGACTGAAGCTTTCTTT

D: TRBD1
V: TRBV5-6
J: TRBJ1-4
size: few
CDR3: CASSFLQTGHEKLFF
DNA: TGTGCCAGCAGCTTCCTCCAGACAGGGCATGAAAAACTGTTTTTT

D: TRBD1
V: TRBV7-2
J: TRBJ1-1
size: NA
CDR3: CASSFSTGGTEAFF
DNA: TGTGCCAGCAGCTTTTCGACAGGGGGCACTGAAGCTTTCTTT

D: TRBD1
V: TRBV5-1
J: TRBJ1-2
size: NA
CDR3: CASSPRTGGNYGYTF
DNA: TGCGCCAGCAGCCCGAGGACAGGGGGGAACTATGGCTACACCTTC

D: NA
V: TRBV12-3/TRBV12-4
J: TRBJ2-2
size: NA
CDR3: CASTGGTGELFF
DNA: TGTGCCAGCACCGGAGGTACCGGGGAGCTGTTTTTT